The 20 T cell receptor beta chains presented below share a single source sample, sequenced in a study of T cell repertoires in cytomegalovirus infection. TCRdb reprocessed the reads with MiXCR, giving one entry per CDR3 protein. The sample holds some 900,000 distinct CDR3 sequences, approximately 32% seen once. The antigens of these receptors remain unknown. This specimen was cultured CD8+ T cells from PBMCs, taken from culture after CMV antigen stimulation. The receptors were gathered from a human donor in good health (CMV status not recorded). Some clones in this sample may be carry-over from other donors' samples.

V is TRBV12-3 or TRBV12-4 and J is TRBJ1-1; a possible D gene is TRBD1 (5 bases). V gave up 3 bases and J gave up 6 bases, with 32 bases separating them. The CDR3 length is 20 residues. CDR3 in DNA: TGTGCCAGCAGTTTTCAAACCGGGACCGTCCCTCTACATCGGGACGCTGAAGCTTTCTTT. This gives the protein CASSFQTGTVPLHRDAEAFF.

This clonotype has at least ten counts. The gene calls are TRBV7-9 and TRBJ1-4; D ambiguous. The CDR3 length is 15 residues. V was shortened by 4 bases and J by 8 bases, with 17 bases between the two germline ends. The V gene's germline CDR1 is SEHNR and CDR2 FQNEAQ (reference sequence). The CDR3 sequence: CASSSSRGPQEKLFF. Written as DNA, the CDR3 is TGTGCCAGCAGCTCCTCGCGGGGTCCACAAGAAAAACTGTTTTTT.

This clonotype was picked up one time. The gene calls are TRBV4-1 and TRBJ1-3, with 7 bases lining up with TRBD1. The V gene's germline CDR1 is MGHRA and CDR2 YSYEKL. The length of the CDR3 is 15 residues. The V and J ends lost 1 base and 2 bases, in that order; junction bases with no gene match: 2. The CDR3 coding sequence is TGCGCCAGCAGCCAAGGACAGGGAACTGGAAACACCATATATTTT. The encoded protein is CASSQGQGTGNTIYF.

This clonotype has more than one count but fewer than ten. CDR3 nucleotide sequence: TGTGCCAGCACCTCACAGGGTACCTATAATTCACCCCTCCACTTT. It specifies CASTSQGTYNSPLHF. V gene TRBV12-3 or TRBV12-4 combines with J gene TRBJ1-6; possible D gene TRBD1, 6 bases. Trimming removed 7 bases from V and 2 bases from J, with 12 bases in between. The CDR3 is 15 residues long.

The CDR3 bases are TGTGCCAGCAGCCTCCCCCCACTTCGGACCACAGATACGCAGTATTTT. Its translation is CASSLPPLRTTDTQYF. The chain uses TRBV6-2 or TRBV6-3 and TRBJ2-3; D gene unclear. The length of the CDR3 is 16 residues. CDR1 is MNHEY, CDR2 SVGEGT, per germline. The V end was cut by 6 bases, the J end by 2 bases, with 18 bases between.

The sample holds many counts of this clonotype. The genes are TRBV6-1 and TRBJ2-5; 9 bases line up with TRBD1. Trimming at V came to 6 bases and at J to 4 bases, leaving 9 bases not matched to a gene. CDR3 length: 15 residues. Germline V CDR1 and CDR2: MNHNS, SASEGT. The CDR3 reads CASSLSTGGRETQYF. In DNA, the CDR3 is TGTGCCAGCAGCCTATCGACAGGGGGACGAGAGACCCAGTACTTC.

This clonotype has just a few counts. This chain links TRBV12-3 or TRBV12-4 with TRBJ2-2; D not certain. Trimming pared 7 bases from V and 10 bases from J, leaving 22 bases between. CDR3 size: 15 residues. For the CDR3, the DNA is TGTGCCAGCACCCCCTCGGACGGTTATATCGAGGAGCTGTTTTTT. Residues: CASTPSDGYIEELFF.

This chain joins TRBV12-3 or TRBV12-4 and TRBJ1-1, with D possibly TRBD1 on 5 matching bases. The CDR3 runs to 13 residues. Trimming took 5 bases from V and 7 from J, leaving 14 bases between them. CDR3 sequence: CASSQTATIEAFF. The DNA of the CDR3 is TGTGCCAGCAGTCAGACAGCCACTATTGAAGCTTTCTTT.

The table lists this clonotype with many counts. CDR3 sequence: CASSLWDLGNTIYF. DNA for the CDR3: TGTGCCAGCAGCTTATGGGATCTTGGAAACACCATATATTTT. The V and J genes are TRBV11-2 and TRBJ1-3; D remains unclear. The CDR3 consists of 14 residues. Germline-derived CDR1 and CDR2 are SGHAT and FQNNGV. The V end lost 2 bases, the J end lost 3 bases, and 8 bases lay between the germline ends.

The genes are TRBV7-6 and TRBJ1-1; the match to TRBD1 covers 7 bases. CDR1 is SGHVS and CDR2 is FNYEAQ in the germline V gene. After removal of 5 bases from V and 6 bases from J, the junction contained 6 bases not matched to a gene. The CDR3 sequence is 13 residues long. CDR3 amino acids: CASSPTGRAEAFF. CDR3 sequence (DNA): TGTGCCAGCAGCCCGACAGGGCGCGCTGAAGCTTTCTTT.

The J gene is TRBJ2-5, the V gene TRBV7-6; D is unresolved. Trimming took 4 bases from V and 2 from J, leaving 11 bases between them. Germline-derived CDR1 and CDR2 are SGHVS and FNYEAQ. The CDR3 length is 14 residues. The CDR3 protein is CASSSLTAQETQYF. CDR3 DNA sequence: TGTGCCAGCAGCTCCCTAACGGCTCAAGAGACCCAGTACTTC.

This clonotype was seen a handful of times. The chain uses TRBV6-2 or TRBV6-3 and TRBJ2-3, with D unclear. V lost 6 bases to trimming and J lost 3 bases, with 10 bases between them. Looked up from germline, CDR1 is MNHEY and CDR2 is SVGEGT. The CDR3 is 13 residues long. The CDR3 protein is CASSRRKTDTQYF. Here the CDR3 DNA reads TGTGCCAGCAGCCGCAGGAAGACAGATACGCAGTATTTT.

This clonotype was counted many times. V is TRBV7-8 and J is TRBJ1-1; 10 bases are a match to TRBD1. Looked up from germline, CDR1 is SGHVS and CDR2 is FQNEAQ. The CDR3 totals 15 residues. The V segment lost 6 bases and the J segment 2 bases; nucleotides outside the gene matches: 6. As DNA, the CDR3 is TGTGCCAGCAGACGGACAGGGGGAGATAACACTGAAGCTTTCTTT. It codes for CASRRTGGDNTEAFF.

Here the CDR3 DNA reads TGTGCCAGCAGTTACTTGAGGGGTACCTACAATGAGCAGTTCTTC. Residues: CASSYLRGTYNEQFF. The rearrangement links TRBV6-5 to TRBJ2-1; D may correspond to TRBD1 or TRBD2 (5 bases each). Germline V gene data show CDR1 as MNHEY and CDR2 as SVGAGI. The CDR3 loop spans 15 amino acids. Trimming shortened V by 1 base and J by 2 bases, and 9 bases separated the two germline ends.

V usage is TRBV6-1 and J usage is TRBJ1-5; 7 nucleotides align to TRBD1. The length of the CDR3 is 14 residues. Germline CDR1 reads MNHNS; CDR2 reads SASEGT. V was pared by 3 bases and J by 4 bases, with 3 bases of the junction left unmatched. CDR3 protein: CASSENRGNQPQHF. DNA of the CDR3: TGTGCCAGCAGTGAGAACAGGGGAAATCAGCCCCAGCATTTT.

This clonotype was seen more than once but under ten times. In nucleotides, the CDR3 is TGTGCCAGCAGCTTAGAGCGGGATGAGCAGTTCTTC. It yields the protein CASSLERDEQFF. The rearrangement links TRBV7-9 to TRBJ2-1; weak D call: TRBD2 (6 bases). Trimming took 1 base from V and 8 from J, leaving 6 bases between them. CDR1 and CDR2 (germline): SEHNR, FQNEAQ (reference sequence). This CDR3 has 12 amino acids.

This clonotype was observed a handful of times. This chain uses TRBV12-3 or TRBV12-4 with TRBJ1-2; D unresolved. The CDR3 extends over 13 amino acids. Between the trimmed V and J ends, which lost 7 bases and 8 bases, there was a span of 17 bases. Here the CDR3 reads CASKKGLGLGYTF. CDR3 DNA sequence: TGTGCCAGCAAAAAAGGTTTAGGGTTAGGCTACACCTTC.

This chain joins TRBV4-2 and TRBJ2-1; D remains unclear. CDR3 length: 12 residues. Germline-derived CDR1 and CDR2 are LGHNA and YNFKEQ. Trimming stripped 6 bases from V and 7 bases from J, with 10 bases between. CDR3 amino acids: CASRGRWNEQFF. The CDR3 nucleotides read TGTGCCAGCAGGGGCCGGTGGAATGAGCAGTTCTTC.

This chain connects TRBV19 to TRBJ1-4; D not certain. Trimming shortened V by 1 base and J by 8 bases, and 11 bases separated the two germline ends. CDR1 is LNHDA, CDR2 SQIVND, per germline (reference sequence). The CDR3 length is 14 residues. CDR3 bases: TGTGCCAGTAGTATAGGAGGATATGGAGAAAAACTGTTTTTT. Translation: CASSIGGYGEKLFF.

This clonotype has only one observation. Sequence at one end of the junction differs from germline and may be a read error. This CDR3 reads CASSLDRVVDTQYF. CDR3 bases: TGTGCCAGCAGCTTAGACAGGGTCGTGGATACGCAGTATTTT. J is TRBJ2-3 and V is TRBV5-3; 7 bases agree with TRBD1. TRBV5-3 is flagged as an ORF with uncertain function. This CDR3 contains 14 residues.